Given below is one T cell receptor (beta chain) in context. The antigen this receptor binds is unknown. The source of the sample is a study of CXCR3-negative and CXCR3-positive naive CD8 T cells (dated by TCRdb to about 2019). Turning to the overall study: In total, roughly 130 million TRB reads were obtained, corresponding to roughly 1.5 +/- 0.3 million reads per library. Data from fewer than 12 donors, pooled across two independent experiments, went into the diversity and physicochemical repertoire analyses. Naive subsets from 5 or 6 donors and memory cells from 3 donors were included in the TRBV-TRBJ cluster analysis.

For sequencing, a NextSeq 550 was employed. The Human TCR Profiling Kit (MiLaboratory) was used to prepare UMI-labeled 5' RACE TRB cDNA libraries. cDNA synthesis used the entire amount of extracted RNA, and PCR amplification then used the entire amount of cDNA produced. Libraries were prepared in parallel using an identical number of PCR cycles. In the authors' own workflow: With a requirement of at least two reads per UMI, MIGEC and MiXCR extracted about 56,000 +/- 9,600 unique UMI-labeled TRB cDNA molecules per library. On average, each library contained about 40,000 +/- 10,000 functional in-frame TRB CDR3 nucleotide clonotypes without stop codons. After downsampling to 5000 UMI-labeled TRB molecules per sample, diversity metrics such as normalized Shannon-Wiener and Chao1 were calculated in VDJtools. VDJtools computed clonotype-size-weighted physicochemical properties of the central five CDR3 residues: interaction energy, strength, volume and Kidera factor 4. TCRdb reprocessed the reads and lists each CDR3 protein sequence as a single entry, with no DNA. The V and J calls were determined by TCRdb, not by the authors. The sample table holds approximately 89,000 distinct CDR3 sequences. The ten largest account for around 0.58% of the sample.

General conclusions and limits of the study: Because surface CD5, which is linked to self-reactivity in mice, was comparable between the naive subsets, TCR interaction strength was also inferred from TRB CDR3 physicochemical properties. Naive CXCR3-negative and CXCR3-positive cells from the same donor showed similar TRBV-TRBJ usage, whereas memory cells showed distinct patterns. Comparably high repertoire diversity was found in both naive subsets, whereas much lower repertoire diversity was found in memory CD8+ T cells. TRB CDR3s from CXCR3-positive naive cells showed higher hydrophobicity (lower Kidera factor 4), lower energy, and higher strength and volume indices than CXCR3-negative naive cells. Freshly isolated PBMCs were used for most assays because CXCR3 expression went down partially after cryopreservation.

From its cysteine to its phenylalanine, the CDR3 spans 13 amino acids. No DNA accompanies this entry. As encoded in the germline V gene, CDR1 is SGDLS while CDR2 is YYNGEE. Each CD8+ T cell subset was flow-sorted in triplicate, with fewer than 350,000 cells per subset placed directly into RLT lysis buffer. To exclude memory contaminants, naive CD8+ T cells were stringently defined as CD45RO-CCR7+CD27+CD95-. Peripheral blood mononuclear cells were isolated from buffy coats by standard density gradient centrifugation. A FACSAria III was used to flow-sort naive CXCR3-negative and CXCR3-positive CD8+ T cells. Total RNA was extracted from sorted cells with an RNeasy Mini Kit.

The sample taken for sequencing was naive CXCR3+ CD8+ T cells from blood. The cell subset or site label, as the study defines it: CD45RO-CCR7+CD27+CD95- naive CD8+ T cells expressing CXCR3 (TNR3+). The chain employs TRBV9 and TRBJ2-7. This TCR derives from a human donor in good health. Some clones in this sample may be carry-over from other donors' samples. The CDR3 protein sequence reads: CASSVTSSYEQYF. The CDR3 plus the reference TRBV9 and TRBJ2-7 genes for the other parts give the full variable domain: DSGVTQTPKHLITATGQRVTLRCSPRSGDLSVYWYQQSLDQGLQFLIQYYNGEERAKGNILERFSAQQFPDLHSELNLSSLELGDSALYFCASSVTSSYEQYFGPGTRLTVT.